A selection of T cell receptor beta chains follows, all from one sample in a study of blood T cell repertoires in COVID-19. The data were produced by immunoSEQ multiplex PCR, yet TCRdb's version contains in-frame clones alone and is incomplete. Among about 220,000 clones listed, around 80% were seen once. The sequenced sample was peripheral blood. All receptors derive from a young man with active or convalescent COVID-19. Both conserved end residues are part of each CDR3. D genes are given only for firm matches. Rows give clone size only sometimes, using once, few, many, or a class for an expanded clone.

J,length,V,size,D,CDR3,DNA
TRBJ1-5,15,TRBV29-1,NA,NA,CSVAPYGVGNQPQHF,TGCAGCGTTGCTCCGTATGGAGTTGGCAATCAGCCCCAGCATTTT
TRBJ2-3,17,TRBV7-2,NA,TRBD2,CASSPPRGTRITDTQYF,TGTGCCAGCAGCCCCCCGCGTGGGACTAGGATCACAGATACGCAGTATTTT
TRBJ2-5,14,TRBV7-2,NA,TRBD1,CASSVLQGVVTQYF,TGTGCCAGCAGCGTCCTACAGGGGGTGGTGACCCAGTACTTC
TRBJ1-5,18,TRBV6-6,NA,TRBD1,CASSPGQGARGGNQPQHF,TGTGCCAGCAGTCCCGGACAGGGGGCTAGGGGTGGCAATCAGCCCCAGCATTTT
TRBJ2-2,16,TRBV19,NA,TRBD1,CASRRQGATNTGELFF,TGTGCCAGTAGGAGACAGGGGGCTACGAACACCGGGGAGCTGTTTTTT
TRBJ1-5,19,TRBV23-1,NA,TRBD1,CASSQSGTGFSASNQPQHF,TGCGCCAGCAGTCAATCGGGGACAGGATTTTCCGCCAGCAATCAGCCCCAGCATTTT
TRBJ1-5,13,TRBV30,NA,NA,CAWSVEGFQPQHF,TGTGCCTGGAGTGTAGAGGGATTTCAGCCCCAGCATTTT
TRBJ2-7,15,TRBV6-2/TRBV6-3,NA,TRBD1,CASSYQGASSYEQYF,TGTGCCAGCAGTTATCAGGGGGCTTCCTCCTACGAGCAGTACTTC
TRBJ1-2,15,TRBV7-2,NA,NA,CASSLVGGDSYGYTF,TGTGCCAGCAGCTTAGTGGGGGGGGATAGCTATGGCTACACCTTC
TRBJ1-2,15,TRBV19,NA,NA,CASSILSAVADGYTF,TGTGCCAGTAGTATATTATCGGCAGTGGCGGATGGCTACACCTTC
TRBJ2-7,15,TRBV11-2,NA,NA,CASSPVAGQGNEQYF,TGTGCCAGCAGCCCCGTTGCGGGCCAAGGGAACGAGCAGTACTTC
TRBJ2-2,13,TRBV28,NA,NA,CASSLAPTGELFF,TGTGCCAGCAGCCTAGCGCCAACCGGGGAGCTGTTTTTT
TRBJ2-3,16,TRBV5-1,NA,NA,CASTSGGRLSTDTQYF,TGCGCCAGCACCAGTGGGGGCAGGCTAAGCACAGATACGCAGTATTTT
TRBJ1-3,15,TRBV28,NA,TRBD1,CASSLGTASPGTIYF,TGTGCCAGCAGTTTAGGGACAGCCTCCCCCGGCACCATATATTTT
TRBJ2-2,16,TRBV5-1,NA,TRBD2,CASSSPGLAAAGELFF,TGCGCCAGCAGCTCTCCGGGACTAGCGGCCGCCGGGGAGCTGTTTTTT
TRBJ1-6,14,TRBV6-5,NA,TRBD1,CASSRTGGNSPLHF,TGTGCCAGCAGCAGGACAGGGGGCAATTCACCCCTCCACTTT
TRBJ2-7,15,TRBV5-5,NA,TRBD2,CASSQGLAVPYEQYF,TGTGCCAGCAGCCAAGGGCTAGCGGTACCCTACGAGCAGTACTTC
TRBJ1-2,15,TRBV9,NA,TRBD1,CASSVVGDRYYGYTF,TGTGCCAGCAGCGTAGTGGGGGACAGGTACTATGGCTACACCTTC
TRBJ2-1,14,TRBV27,NA,TRBD1,CASSLWTGDIEQFF,TGTGCCAGCAGTTTATGGACAGGGGACATTGAGCAGTTCTTC
TRBJ2-3,16,TRBV5-4,NA,TRBD2,CASSFRLAGHTDTQYF,TGTGCCAGCAGCTTCCGACTAGCGGGGCACACAGATACGCAGTATTTT
TRBJ2-5,13,TRBV14,many,NA,CASRITGIETQYF,TGTGCCAGCAGGATAACAGGGATTGAGACCCAGTACTTC
TRBJ2-5,15,TRBV4-1,NA,TRBD1,CASSQVRQGGETQYF,TGCGCCAGCAGCCAGGTACGACAGGGTGGAGAGACCCAGTACTTC
TRBJ1-1,15,TRBV18,NA,NA,CASSPRAGSATEAFF,TGTGCCAGCTCACCACGTGCAGGGTCGGCCACTGAAGCTTTCTTT
TRBJ2-2,12,TRBV2,NA,NA,CASSVGPGELFF,TGTGCCAGCAGTGTGGGGCCCGGGGAGCTGTTTTTT
TRBJ2-7,15,TRBV3-1/TRBV3-2,NA,TRBD2,CASSLGGLAPLEQYF,TGTGCCAGCAGCCTCGGGGGACTAGCCCCACTCGAGCAGTACTTC
TRBJ2-7,14,TRBV3-1/TRBV3-2,NA,TRBD1,CASSPGTGSYEQYF,TGTGCCAGCAGCCCTGGGACAGGGAGCTACGAGCAGTACTTC
TRBJ1-1,18,TRBV5-6,NA,NA,CASSLARGQRTLNTEAFF,TGTGCCAGCAGCTTGGCTCGGGGTCAGAGAACGCTGAACACTGAAGCTTTCTTT
TRBJ2-2,15,TRBV18,NA,TRBD1,CASSWTGAGTGELFF,TGTGCCAGCTCATGGACAGGGGCCGGGACCGGGGAGCTGTTTTTT
TRBJ2-1,13,TRBV28,NA,NA,CASRSGSYNEQFF,TGTGCCAGCAGGAGCGGTTCCTACAATGAGCAGTTCTTC
TRBJ2-7,14,TRBV7-9,NA,NA,CASSPPRLVPEQYF,TGTGCCAGCAGCCCCCCAAGACTAGTTCCCGAGCAGTACTTC
TRBJ2-5,16,TRBV24-1,NA,NA,CATSDPAPGNPKTQYF,TGTGCCACCAGTGATCCCGCACCCGGGAATCCAAAGACCCAGTACTTC
TRBJ2-5,15,TRBV6-5,NA,NA,CASSYGIGARETQYF,TGTGCCAGCAGTTATGGAATAGGGGCACGAGAGACCCAGTACTTC
TRBJ2-7,13,TRBV27,once,TRBD1,CASSRTGAYEQYF,TGTGCCAGCAGTAGGACAGGGGCCTACGAGCAGTACTTC
TRBJ1-6,15,TRBV7-3,NA,NA,CASSLTAGDNSPLHF,TGTGCCAGCAGCTTAACAGCAGGGGATAATTCACCCCTCCACTTT
TRBJ2-7,15,TRBV6-6,NA,TRBD2,CASSYSTSGNYEQYF,TGTGCCAGCAGTTACTCGACTAGCGGGAATTACGAGCAGTACTTC
TRBJ1-3,16,TRBV28,NA,NA,CASSLPTGLSGNTIYF,TGTGCCAGCAGTTTACCTACAGGTCTCTCTGGAAACACCATATATTTT
TRBJ1-6,15,TRBV5-4,few,TRBD1,CASSSGTAQNSPLHF,TGTGCCAGCAGCTCCGGGACAGCTCAAAATTCACCCCTCCACTTT
TRBJ2-5,14,TRBV27,NA,NA,CASSLGGGRETQYF,TGTGCCAGCAGTTTAGGGGGAGGTCGGGAGACCCAGTACTTC
TRBJ1-5,14,TRBV19,once,NA,CASSMGPSIGPQHF,TGTGCCAGTAGTATGGGCCCCAGTATTGGGCCCCAGCATTTT
TRBJ2-3,15,TRBV5-6,NA,TRBD1,CASSLGQGAVDTQYF,TGTGCCAGCAGCTTGGGACAGGGGGCTGTGGATACGCAGTATTTT
TRBJ2-4,13,TRBV7-2,NA,TRBD1,CASRVQGANIQYF,TGTGCCAGCAGGGTACAGGGGGCAAACATTCAGTACTTC
TRBJ2-2,17,TRBV11-2,NA,TRBD1,CASSQGRTGLRTGELFF,TGTGCCAGCAGCCAGGGCCGGACAGGTTTGAGGACCGGGGAGCTGTTTTTT
TRBJ1-1,14,TRBV10-2,NA,NA,CASRTDSSNTEAFF,TGCGCCAGCAGGACGGACAGCTCTAACACTGAAGCTTTCTTT
TRBJ1-1,14,TRBV24-1,NA,TRBD1,CATSDSGTGGEAFF,TGTGCCACCAGTGATTCCGGGACAGGGGGCGAGGCTTTCTTT
TRBJ2-3,11,TRBV18,NA,TRBD1,CASSPDRVGYF,TGTGCCAGCTCACCGGACAGGGTTGGGTATTTT
TRBJ1-1,14,TRBV6-2/TRBV6-3,once,TRBD1,CASSRDSLNTEAFF,TGTGCCAGCAGTCGGGACAGCCTGAACACTGAAGCTTTCTTT
TRBJ1-2,12,TRBV11-2,NA,NA,CASSISGESYTF,TGTGCCAGCAGCATCTCAGGGGAGAGCTACACCTTC
TRBJ2-7,14,TRBV5-5,NA,NA,CASSLQGSRDEQYF,TGTGCCAGCAGCTTGCAGGGGTCGAGGGACGAGCAGTACTTC
TRBJ1-1,13,TRBV19,few,TRBD1,CASRMDRTNEAFF,TGTGCCAGTAGGATGGACAGGACGAATGAAGCTTTCTTT
TRBJ2-3,16,TRBV7-9,NA,NA,CASSVNRIALKDTQYF,TGTGCCAGCAGCGTAAATCGCATAGCATTAAAGGATACGCAGTATTTT
TRBJ1-6,14,TRBV4-2,NA,TRBD1,CASSQRTGGSPLHF,TGTGCCAGCAGCCAGCGGACAGGGGGCTCACCCCTCCACTTT
TRBJ2-5,16,TRBV6-6,NA,TRBD2,CATLTTSSGGGETQYF,TGTGCCACCCTAACGACGTCTAGCGGGGGTGGAGAGACCCAGTACTTC
TRBJ2-2,16,TRBV2,NA,TRBD2,CASRGEIAGGTGELFF,TGTGCCAGCAGAGGAGAAATAGCGGGGGGGACCGGGGAGCTGTTTTTT
TRBJ2-5,17,TRBV18,once,TRBD2,CASSPRLMSGRGETQYF,TGTGCCAGCTCACCACGACTAATGAGCGGGAGAGGGGAGACCCAGTACTTC
TRBJ1-6,15,TRBV6-5,NA,TRBD1,CASSYWTGGDSPLHF,TGTGCCAGCAGTTACTGGACAGGGGGTGACTCACCCCTCCACTTT
TRBJ2-6,20,TRBV18,NA,TRBD2,CASSPLTSGVPSSGANVLTF,TGTGCCAGCTCACCTCTGACTAGCGGGGTCCCTAGCTCTGGGGCCAACGTCCTGACTTTC
TRBJ1-2,12,TRBV6-1,NA,NA,CASSEDARGYTF,TGTGCCAGCAGTGAAGACGCGCGTGGCTACACCTTC
TRBJ1-5,12,TRBV27,NA,NA,CASSPAGQPQHF,TGTGCCAGCAGCCCCGCCGGTCAGCCCCAGCATTTT
TRBJ1-2,14,TRBV6-6,NA,NA,CASSYSTPGYGYTF,TGTGCCAGCAGTTACTCGACGCCCGGGTATGGCTACACCTTC
TRBJ2-7,12,TRBV6-6,NA,TRBD2,CATSGIAYEQYF,TGTGCGACTAGCGGGATAGCCTACGAGCAGTACTTC